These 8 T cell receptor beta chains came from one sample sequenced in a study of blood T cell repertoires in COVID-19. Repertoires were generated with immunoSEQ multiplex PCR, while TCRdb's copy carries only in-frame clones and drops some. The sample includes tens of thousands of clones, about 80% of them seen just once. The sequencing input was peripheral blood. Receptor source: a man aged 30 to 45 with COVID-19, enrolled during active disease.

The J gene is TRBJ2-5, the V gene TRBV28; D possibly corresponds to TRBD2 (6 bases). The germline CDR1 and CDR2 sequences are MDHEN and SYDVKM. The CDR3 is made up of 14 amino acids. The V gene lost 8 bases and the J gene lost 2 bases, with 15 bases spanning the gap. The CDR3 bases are TGTGCCAGCCATCACGGGGGTAATCAAGAGACCCAGTACTTC. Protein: CASHHGGNQETQYF.

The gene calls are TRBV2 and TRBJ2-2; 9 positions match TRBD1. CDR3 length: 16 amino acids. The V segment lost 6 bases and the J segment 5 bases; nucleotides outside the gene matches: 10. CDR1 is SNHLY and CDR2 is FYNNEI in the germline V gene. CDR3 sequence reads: CASRPGTGSETGELFF. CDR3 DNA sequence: TGTGCCAGCAGGCCCGGGACAGGGAGTGAAACCGGGGAGCTGTTTTTT.

CDR3 in amino acids: CASSQDRGSSGANVLTF. The CDR3 DNA sequence: TGTGCCAGCAGCCAAGATAGGGGCAGCTCTGGGGCCAACGTCCTGACTTTC. V usage is TRBV3-1 (or the pseudogene TRBV3-2) and J usage is TRBJ2-6, with D perhaps TRBD1 (5 bases). The CDR3 loop spans 17 amino acids. V dropped 0 bases and J dropped 0 bases, with 9 bases sitting between them. Germline-derived CDR1 and CDR2 are LGHDT and YNNKEL (reference sequence).

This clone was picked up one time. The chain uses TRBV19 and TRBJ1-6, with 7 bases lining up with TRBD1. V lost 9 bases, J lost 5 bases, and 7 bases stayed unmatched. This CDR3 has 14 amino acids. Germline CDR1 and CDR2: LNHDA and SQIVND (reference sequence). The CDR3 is CASCQGGNNSPLHF. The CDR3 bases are TGTGCCAGCTGTCAGGGGGGAAATAATTCACCCCTCCACTTT.

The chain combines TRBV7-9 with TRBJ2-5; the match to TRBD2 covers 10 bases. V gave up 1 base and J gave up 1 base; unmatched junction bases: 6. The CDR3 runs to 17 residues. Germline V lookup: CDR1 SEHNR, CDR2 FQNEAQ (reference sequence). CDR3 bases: TGTGCCAGCAGCTTAGTGGGTAGCGGGAGGACCCAAGAGACCCAGTACTTC. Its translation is CASSLVGSGRTQETQYF.

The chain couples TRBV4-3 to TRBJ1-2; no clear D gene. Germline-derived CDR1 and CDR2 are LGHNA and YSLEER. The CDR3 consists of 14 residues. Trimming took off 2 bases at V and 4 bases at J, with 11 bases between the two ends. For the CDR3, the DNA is TGCGCCAGCAGCCAAACTCTATCCGGCTATGGCTACACCTTC. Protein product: CASSQTLSGYGYTF.

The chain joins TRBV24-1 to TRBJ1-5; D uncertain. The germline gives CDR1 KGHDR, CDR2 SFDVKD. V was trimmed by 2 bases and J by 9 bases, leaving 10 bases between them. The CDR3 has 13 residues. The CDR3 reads CATSDWSPGPQHF. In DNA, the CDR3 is TGTGCCACCAGTGATTGGTCTCCGGGGCCCCAGCATTTT.

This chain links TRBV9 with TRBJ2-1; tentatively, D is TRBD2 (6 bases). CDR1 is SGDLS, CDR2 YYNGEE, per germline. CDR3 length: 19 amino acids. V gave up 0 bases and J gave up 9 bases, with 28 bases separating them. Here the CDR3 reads CASSVETRGTSFLGGEQFF. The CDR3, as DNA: TGTGCCAGCAGCGTAGAGACCCGGGGGACTTCATTTCTGGGCGGTGAGCAGTTCTTC.